Listed below are T cell receptor beta chains from one sample, sequenced in a study of blood T cell repertoires in COVID-19. The protocol was immunoSEQ multiplex PCR, while the TCRdb copy is restricted to in-frame clones and leaves out a portion. Among 150,000 or so clones listed, around four fifths were seen once. The sequenced sample was PBMCs or T cells enriched from blood (not recorded which). These receptors were collected from a woman aged 60-75 years who had recovered from COVID-19. Both conserved end residues are part of each CDR3. A D gene is named only where the DNA matches it firmly. Some rows mark clone size as missing; the rest say once, few, many or name a class of expanded clone.

17	TRBJ2-2	TRBV29-1	TRBD1	NA	TGCAGCGTTGCCCGGACAGGGGGTTTAGGGAACACCGGGGAGCTGTTTTTT	CSVARTGGLGNTGELFF
15	TRBJ1-5	TRBV10-3	NA	few	TGTGCCATCAGTAATACCAGGGATAGCAATCAGCCCCAGCATTTT	CAISNTRDSNQPQHF
17	TRBJ2-1	TRBV9	TRBD2	NA	TGTGCCAGCAGCCTCCGGACTAGCGGGGTATCCTACAATGAGCAGTTCTTC	CASSLRTSGVSYNEQFF
15	TRBJ1-6	TRBV30	NA	NA	TGTGCCTGGAGTGTGATGAGGGCCAGTAATTCACCCCTCCACTTT	CAWSVMRASNSPLHF
15	TRBJ1-5	TRBV6-5	NA	once	TGTGCCAGCAGACCATCTGGACGGGGAGGTCAGCCCCAGCATTTT	CASRPSGRGGQPQHF
16	TRBJ2-3	TRBV6-5	TRBD1	NA	TGTGCCAGCAGTTACTCGCGCGGACAGGGTACAGATACGCAGTATTTT	CASSYSRGQGTDTQYF
15	TRBJ2-2	TRBV5-1	NA	NA	TGCGCCAGCAGCCTGGCGGGTAAGAACACCGGGGAGCTGTTTTTT	CASSLAGKNTGELFF
14	TRBJ1-2	TRBV29-1	TRBD1	NA	TGCAGCGTTGAACACAGGGGGCCGAACTATGGCTACACCTTC	CSVEHRGPNYGYTF
15	TRBJ2-7	TRBV7-2	TRBD1	NA	TGTGCCAGCAGCCGTTCCGGGACAGTACCCTACGAGCAGTACTTC	CASSRSGTVPYEQYF
15	TRBJ2-6	TRBV7-9	NA	NA	TGTGCCAGCAGCCTTGGGAGCTCTGGGGCCAACGTCCTGACTTTC	CASSLGSSGANVLTF
15	TRBJ2-3	TRBV5-1	TRBD1	NA	TGCGCCAGCAGCTTGGGGACAGGGATCACAGATACGCAGTATTTT	CASSLGTGITDTQYF
15	TRBJ1-2	TRBV3-1/TRBV3-2	NA	NA	TGTGCCAGCAGCCTCAGGGGCCCCTCTAACTATGGCTACACCTTC	CASSLRGPSNYGYTF
11	TRBJ2-7	TRBV20-1	NA	NA	TGCAGTGCTGGTGACCTCTACGAGCAGTACTTC	CSAGDLYEQYF
14	TRBJ2-7	TRBV5-4	TRBD1	NA	TGTGCCAGCAGCCATCGACAGGGGGCGGACGAGCAGTACTTC	CASSHRQGADEQYF
16	TRBJ2-2	TRBV3-1/TRBV3-2	NA	NA	TGTGCCAGCAGCCAGCACCCAGGGATGAACACCGGGGAGCTGTTTTTT	CASSQHPGMNTGELFF
13	TRBJ1-3	TRBV12-3/TRBV12-4	NA	NA	TGTGCCAGCAGTTTCCATCAGGGAAACACCATATATTTT	CASSFHQGNTIYF
18	TRBJ2-3	TRBV7-2	TRBD2	NA	TGTGCCAGCAGCTTAGCAGAGAGGACTAGCGGTTACACAGATACGCAGTATTTT	CASSLAERTSGYTDTQYF
12	TRBJ1-2	TRBV6-5	NA	few	TGTGCCAGCAGCGCCCCTGAGGATGGCTACACCTTC	CASSAPEDGYTF
14	TRBJ1-2	TRBV6-5	TRBD1	NA	TGTGCCAGCAGTTCGACAGGGGTAAACTATGGCTACACCTTC	CASSSTGVNYGYTF
14	TRBJ2-1	TRBV19	TRBD2	NA	TGTGCTACCCAACTAGCGGGTACCTACAATGAGCAGTTCTTC	CATQLAGTYNEQFF
15	TRBJ2-7	TRBV11-2	TRBD2	NA	TGTGCCAGCAGCACCGGGACTAGCGAAACCTACGAGCAGTACTTC	CASSTGTSETYEQYF
14	TRBJ1-1	TRBV6-6	NA	NA	TGTGCCAGCAGGTTAACGGCAGGGGTAACTGAAGCTTTCTTT	CASRLTAGVTEAFF
16	TRBJ1-4	TRBV9	TRBD1	once	TGTGCCAGCAGCCCAGGGACAGGGGCGAATAATGAAAAACTGTTTTTT	CASSPGTGANNEKLFF
13	TRBJ2-3	TRBV5-1	NA	few	TGCGCCAGTGGGCGGGGGCCGGGGGATACGCAGTATTTT	CASGRGPGDTQYF
14	TRBJ2-3	TRBV3-1/TRBV3-2	NA	NA	TGTGCCAGCAGCCAAGGGCTTATCACAGATACGCAGTATTTT	CASSQGLITDTQYF
15	TRBJ2-5	TRBV5-1	NA	NA	TGCGCCAGCAGCTTTGGGGCTAGCGTACAAGAGACCCAGTACTTC	CASSFGASVQETQYF
15	TRBJ1-1	TRBV15	NA	NA	TGTGCCACCAGCAGAGATCAGGGGTTCAACACTGAAGCTTTCTTT	CATSRDQGFNTEAFF
14	TRBJ1-1	TRBV7-8	TRBD1	once	TGTGCCAGCAGCTTACGGGACAGGGAGACTGAAGCTTTCTTT	CASSLRDRETEAFF
14	TRBJ1-1	TRBV6-2/TRBV6-3	NA	few	TGTGCCAGCAGTTACGCGCCTTACGACACTGAAGCTTTCTTT	CASSYAPYDTEAFF
15	TRBJ2-1	TRBV5-1	NA	NA	TGCGCCAGCAGCTTGACGGGCCCAGGGTACAATGAGCAGTTCTTC	CASSLTGPGYNEQFF
15	TRBJ1-1	TRBV5-1	NA	NA	TGCGCCAGCAGCACTTCGGTAGGGGGTAATACTGAAGCTTTCTTT	CASSTSVGGNTEAFF
12	TRBJ1-5	TRBV19	TRBD1	NA	TGTGCCAGCGGGACAGCAAATCAGCCCCAGCATTTT	CASGTANQPQHF
15	TRBJ2-5	TRBV5-1	NA	NA	TGCGCCAGCAGCTTGATAGGAGCGGAGGAAGAGACCCAGTACTTC	CASSLIGAEEETQYF
11	TRBJ2-1	TRBV2	NA	NA	TGTGCCAGCAGTGAACAAGGGGCAGGGTTCTTC	CASSEQGAGFF
13	TRBJ2-5	TRBV27	TRBD2	NA	TGTGCCAGCAGCCTCCCGGGGGGGCTTCCCCAGTACTTC	CASSLPGGLPQYF
17	TRBJ2-3	TRBV28	NA	NA	TGTGCCAGCAGTTCCCGCATTAGAGGTACTAGCACAGATACGCAGTATTTT	CASSSRIRGTSTDTQYF
14	TRBJ2-3	TRBV5-5	TRBD2	NA	TGTGCCAGCAGCTTACTAGCGGAAACAGATACGCAGTATTTT	CASSLLAETDTQYF